Below, one T cell receptor beta chain is given with its context. The data stem from a study of blood T cell repertoires in COVID-19. Original analysis: Reference gene primer amplification gave nucleated cell count estimates. Clones were sequenced by immunoSEQ multiplex PCR, and TCRdb holds only the in-frame ones, with some missing. The V and J calls and clone size are taken from that table; D and trimming were inferred from the DNA. The sample yields about 200,000 clones, around 80% seen once. The CDR3 is made up of 14 amino acids. The V gene's germline CDR1 is MNHNY and CDR2 SVGAGI (reference sequence). With 0 bases removed from V and 8 bases from J, the gap between germline ends came to 11 bases.

This sequence originates from a woman aged 70-85 years with acute or convalescent COVID-19. The rearrangement joins TRBV6-6 to TRBJ2-4, with D hard to call. Sequenced material: peripheral blood. Written as DNA, the CDR3 is TGTGCCAGCAGTTACTCGGCCAGCGAGTACATTCAGTACTTC. It specifies CASSYSASEYIQYF.